The 23 T cell receptor beta chains given below trace back to one sample, sequenced in a study of cytomegalovirus exposure and HLA in healthy donors. The PCR made use of 60 Vbeta and 13 Jbeta primers. Sequenced by immunoSEQ multiplex PCR; TCRdb stores in-frame clones only, minus some. The data hold 150,000 or so clones, with roughly four fifths observed a single time. Source material: PBMCs. The receptors were gathered from a man aged 25 to 40 in good health and CMV-seropositive.

This clone showed up just a few times. V and J are TRBV6-4 and TRBJ2-5, with a weak D call TRBD1 (5 bases). Germline CDR1 is MRHNA and CDR2 is SNTAGT. The CDR3 is 11 residues long. With 4 bases removed from V and 11 bases from J, the gap between germline ends came to 11 bases. In DNA, the CDR3 is TGTGCCAGCAGTGGGACAAGTGAGCAGTACTTC. Its protein product is CASSGTSEQYF.

J is TRBJ1-6 and V is TRBV5-1; D gene uncertain. Germline V CDR1 and CDR2: SGHRS, YFSETQ. CDR3 length: 15 amino acids. Trimming shortened V by 0 bases and J by 0 bases, and 4 bases separated the two germline ends. CDR3 sequence: CASSLELSYNSPLHF. The CDR3 coding sequence is TGCGCCAGCAGCTTGGAACTCTCCTATAATTCACCCCTCCACTTT.

The chain is built from TRBV27 and TRBJ2-1, with D perhaps TRBD1 (6 bases). Germline V CDR1 and CDR2: MNHEY, SMNVEV (reference sequence). This CDR3 has 15 amino acids. V lost 2 bases, J lost 2 bases, and 10 bases lay in between. The CDR3 DNA is TGTGCCAGCAGTTTAGACAGGCAGGCCTACAATGAGCAGTTCTTC. This gives the protein CASSLDRQAYNEQFF.

This chain connects TRBV28 to TRBJ2-7; 7 nucleotides line up with TRBD2. There are 16 residues in the CDR3. After removal of 6 bases from V and 3 bases from J, the junction contained 14 bases not matched to a gene. From germline, CDR1 is MDHEN and CDR2 SYDVKM. Here the CDR3 reads CASRLSPPGGSYEQYF. In DNA, the CDR3 is TGTGCCAGCAGATTAAGTCCACCGGGGGGTAGCTACGAGCAGTACTTC.

This clone was counted a single time. This chain uses TRBV7-9 with TRBJ2-5, with 8 bases matching TRBD1. CDR1 is SEHNR, CDR2 FQNEAQ, per germline (reference sequence). J was trimmed by 4 bases and V by 5 bases; bases with no gene match: 0. The CDR3 length is 12 residues. CDR3 region: CASSDRGETQYF. Written as DNA, the CDR3 is TGTGCCAGCAGCGACAGGGGAGAGACCCAGTACTTC.

The gene calls are TRBV5-1 and TRBJ2-1; the match to TRBD1 covers 10 bases. The CDR3 is 15 residues long. The V segment lost 2 bases and the J segment 7 bases; nucleotides outside the gene matches: 6. Germline lookup yields CDR1 SGHRS and CDR2 YFSETQ. This CDR3 is CASSFGTGARNEQFF. In DNA, the CDR3 is TGCGCCAGCAGCTTCGGGACAGGGGCCCGTAATGAGCAGTTCTTC.

This clone was observed once. J is TRBJ1-2 and V is TRBV6-5; D is unclear. Per the germline V gene, CDR1 is MNHEY and CDR2 is SVGAGI. The CDR3 is made up of 13 amino acids. Trimming left V 6 bases short and J 6 bases short, with 14 bases between. The CDR3 sequence: CASSTARIHGYTF. The CDR3 DNA follows: TGTGCCAGCAGCACTGCTAGGATCCATGGCTACACCTTC.

The genes are TRBV10-3 and TRBJ2-1, with D possibly matching TRBD2 (6 bases). The CDR3 is made up of 15 amino acids. The ends were cut back, 6 bases at V and 0 bases at J, with 12 bases in the middle. Germline V gene sequence: CDR1 ENHRY, CDR2 SYGVKD. CDR3 sequence: CAIRGGASSYNEQFF. The CDR3 DNA reads TGTGCCATCAGGGGCGGGGCTAGCTCCTACAATGAGCAGTTCTTC.

The chain couples TRBV7-9 to TRBJ2-6; D remains unclear. The length of the CDR3 is 14 residues. CDR1 and CDR2 from the germline V gene are SEHNR and FQNEAQ (reference sequence). The V gene lost 5 bases and the J gene lost 0 bases, with 5 bases spanning the gap. The CDR3 sequence: CASSRSSGANVLTF. The CDR3, as DNA: TGTGCCAGCAGCCGTAGCTCTGGGGCCAACGTCCTGACTTTC.

The chain recombines TRBV2 with TRBJ2-5; 9 bases fit TRBD1. CDR3 length: 15 amino acids. V gave up 0 bases and J gave up 4 bases; unmatched junction bases: 3. The V gene's germline CDR1 is SNHLY and CDR2 FYNNEI. The CDR3 loop reads CASSEADRGRETQYF. The CDR3 DNA reads TGTGCCAGCAGTGAAGCGGACAGGGGACGAGAGACCCAGTACTTC.

The chain uses TRBV29-1 and TRBJ2-5, with 10 nucleotides matching TRBD2. From germline, CDR1 is SQVTM and CDR2 ANQGSEA. CDR3 length: 13 amino acids. The ends lost 5 bases at V and 5 bases at J; junction bases unmatched: 5. CDR3 in DNA: TGCAGCGTTTGGGCTAGCGGGAGTGAGACCCAGTACTTC. Its translation: CSVWASGSETQYF.

This sequence joins TRBV27 and TRBJ2-7, with 10 bases lining up with TRBD1. Trimming removed 6 bases from V and 6 bases from J; junction bases left unmatched: 14. CDR1 is MNHEY, CDR2 SMNVEV, per germline (reference sequence). CDR3 length equals 16 residues. DNA for the CDR3: TGTGCCAGCAGCCCCCCTACCAGACAGGGGGCGCGCGAGCAGTACTTC. Protein sequence: CASSPPTRQGAREQYF.

DNA of the CDR3: TGTGCCATCCGCCCCAGGGAACAGGGAACGGACGAGCAGTACTTC. Translation: CAIRPREQGTDEQYF. The rearrangement joins TRBV10-3 to TRBJ2-7; D possibly corresponds to TRBD1 (6 bases). This CDR3 is 15 amino acids long. CDR1 and CDR2 from the germline V gene are ENHRY and SYGVKD. V was cut by 8 bases and J by 5 bases, with 22 bases left in between.

CDR3 amino acids: CASSLQGDYNEQFF. In nucleotides, the CDR3 is TGTGCCAGCAGCTTACAGGGGGATTACAATGAGCAGTTCTTC. V is TRBV7-2 and J is TRBJ2-1; TRBD1 aligns across 7 bases. CDR3 length equals 14 residues. From germline, CDR1 is SGHTA and CDR2 FQGNSA. The junction had 2 bases not matched to a gene; V was cut back by 2 bases and J by 4 bases.

The J gene is TRBJ2-7, the V gene TRBV27, with TRBD1 identical over 9 bases. This CDR3 contains 13 residues. The germline CDR1 and CDR2 sequences are MNHEY and SMNVEV (reference sequence). With V trimmed by 4 bases and J by 4 bases, 2 bases remained unmatched. The CDR3 sequence is CASSSGQGYEQYF. The CDR3, as DNA: TGTGCCAGCAGTTCGGGACAGGGATACGAGCAGTACTTC.

The genes are TRBV6-1 and TRBJ1-1; D not certain. The germline V gene encodes CDR1 MNHNS and CDR2 SASEGT. The CDR3 contains 14 residues. V was trimmed by 1 base and J by 2 bases, leaving 8 bases between them. The CDR3 spells CASSEVEVNTEAFF. CDR3 nucleotide sequence: TGTGCCAGCAGTGAAGTAGAGGTAAACACTGAAGCTTTCTTT.

This rearrangement joins TRBV7-9 to TRBJ1-5, with a possible D match to TRBD1 (6 bases). This CDR3 comprises 14 residues. Looked up from germline, CDR1 is SEHNR and CDR2 is FQNEAQ (reference sequence). With 5 bases removed from V and 6 bases from J, the gap between germline ends came to 14 bases. The CDR3 reads CASSLAGGPQPQHF. The CDR3 DNA sequence: TGTGCCAGCAGCCTGGCGGGGGGCCCTCAGCCCCAGCATTTT.

The rearrangement uses TRBV19 and TRBJ1-3, with 7 positions matching TRBD1. The junction had 10 bases not matched to a gene; V was cut back by 5 bases and J by 6 bases. This CDR3 contains 15 residues. Germline assignment: CDR1 LNHDA and CDR2 SQIVND (reference sequence). The CDR3 protein is CASSPGQPGPNTIYF. The CDR3 DNA reads as TGTGCCAGTAGTCCGGGACAGCCGGGCCCAAACACCATATATTTT. Variable domain in full (rest from reference TRBV19 and TRBJ1-3): DGGITQSPKYLFRKEGQNVTLSCEQNLNHDAMYWYRQDPGQGLRLIYYSQIVNDFQKGDIAEGYSVSREKKESFPLTVTSAQKNPTAFYLCASSPGQPGPNTIYFGEGSWLTVV.

Note on this clone: The sample has other DNA sequences that encode this CDR3 too. This chain connects TRBV7-9 to TRBJ2-7, with a weak D call TRBD1 (6 bases). Per the germline V gene, CDR1 is SEHNR and CDR2 is FQNEAQ (reference sequence). The ends were cut back, 5 bases at V and 2 bases at J, with 13 bases in the middle. This CDR3 has 14 residues. The CDR3 is CASSLDSGTYEQYF. The CDR3 region has the DNA TGTGCCAGCAGCCTGGACAGTGGAACCTACGAGCAGTACTTC.

The V gene is TRBV19, the J gene TRBJ1-1, with 7 bases matching TRBD1. CDR1 LNHDA and CDR2 SQIVND come from the germline V gene (reference sequence). The length of the CDR3 is 15 residues. With 6 bases clipped from V and 3 bases from J, the junction kept 10 bases outside the gene matches. The CDR3 is CASSQQSTGDTEAFF. The CDR3 bases are TGTGCCAGTAGCCAGCAATCTACAGGGGACACTGAAGCTTTCTTT.

This chain joins TRBV13 and TRBJ1-2; tentative D call: TRBD1 (6 bases). The CDR3 spans 12 residues. Germline V gene lookup returns CDR1 PRHDT and CDR2 FYEKMQ (reference sequence). The V gene lost 5 bases and the J gene lost 6 bases, with 10 bases spanning the gap. CDR3 DNA: TGTGCCAGCAGCGACAACAGGGATGGCTACACCTTC. It codes for CASSDNRDGYTF.

CDR3: CASSRPRWGRGGEQYF. In DNA form, the CDR3 reads TGTGCCAGCAGCCGCCCCAGGTGGGGGAGGGGTGGCGAGCAGTACTTC. This rearrangement joins TRBV28 to TRBJ2-7; 7 positions match TRBD2. CDR3 length: 16 amino acids. The germline V gene encodes CDR1 MDHEN and CDR2 SYDVKM. The trim removed 6 bases at V and 6 bases at J, leaving 17 bases unmatched.

The gene calls are TRBV30 and TRBJ1-4; 7 nucleotides align to TRBD1. This CDR3 is 14 amino acids long. Germline assignment: CDR1 GTSNPN and CDR2 SVGIG (reference sequence). V lost 4 bases, J lost 2 bases, and 4 bases stayed unmatched. The CDR3 region has the DNA TGTGCCTGGATAATACAGGGGACTAATGAAAAACTGTTTTTT. It is translated as CAWIIQGTNEKLFF.